These 10 T cell receptor beta chains were all obtained from the same sample, sequenced in a study of regulatory T cells in long-lasting Graves disease. Time point in this sample: newly diagnosed GD, antithyroid drugs for less than 3 months. RNA extracted from PBMCs served as the sequencing template. Arm-PCR of CDR3 regions with iRepertoire HTBI primers generated TCR beta libraries. TCRdb called the multiplex PCR reads again in MiXCR, with one record for every CDR3 protein. The sample consists of hundreds of thousands of distinct CDR3 sequences, around 15% of them appearing once. This same sample was also part of a study on T cells in Graves' hyperthyroidism and ophthalmopathy.

Sequencing was performed on peripheral blood mononuclear cells (PBMCs), taken at new diagnosis, from a patient treated with antithyroid drugs. These receptors originate from a woman aged 25 to 45 with Graves disease.

The rearrangement uses TRBV30 and TRBJ1-6, with 7 nucleotides matching TRBD1. The length of the CDR3 is 13 residues. Trimming cost V 8 bases and J 6 bases; bases outside gene matches: 7. CDR1 is GTSNPN and CDR2 is SVGIG in the germline V gene (reference sequence). DNA of the CDR3: TGTGCCGTCGCGGGACAGCTTAATTCACCCCTCCACTTT. Its protein product is CAVAGQLNSPLHF. Full variable domain (remainder filled in from reference TRBV30 and TRBJ1-6): SQTIHQWPATLVQPVGSPLSLECTVEGTSNPNLYWYRQAAGRGLQLLFYSVGIGQISSEVPQNLSASRPQDRQFILSSKKLLLSDSGFYLCAVAGQLNSPLHFGNGTRLTVT.

A few counts support this clonotype. The CDR3 DNA follows: TGCGCCAGCAGCTTTAGCGGGAGGGCCCCCAATGAGCAGTTCTTC. As protein: CASSFSGRAPNEQFF. The V gene is TRBV5-1, the J gene TRBJ2-1, with 11 bases identical to TRBD2. V lost 2 bases to trimming and J lost 6 bases; unmatched junction nucleotides: 4. The germline gives CDR1 SGHRS, CDR2 YFSETQ. CDR3 length: 15 residues. Supplemented by reference TRBV5-1 and TRBJ2-1, the full variable domain reads KAGVTQTPRYLIKTRGQQVTLSCSPISGHRSVSWYQQTPGQGLQFLFEYFSETQRNKGNFPGRFSGRQFSNSRSEMNVSTLELGDSALYLCASSFSGRAPNEQFFGPGTRLTVL.

The chain employs TRBV20-1 and TRBJ2-3; no reliable D call. Between the trimmed V and J ends, which lost 0 bases and 0 bases, there was a span of 10 bases. This CDR3 has 15 residues. Germline values: CDR1 DFQATT, CDR2 SNEGSKA (reference sequence). The CDR3 DNA sequence: TGCAGTGCTAGAGATCTACGTAGAAGCACAGATACGCAGTATTTT. The encoded protein is CSARDLRRSTDTQYF.

The sample holds many counts of this clonotype. V and J are TRBV11-3 and TRBJ2-7; tentatively, D is TRBD2 (5 bases). V lost 3 bases to trimming and J lost 6 bases, with 9 bases between them. Germline V gene data show CDR1 as SGHNT and CDR2 as YENEEA. The CDR3 runs 12 residues. In DNA, the CDR3 is TGTGCCAGCAGCTTCGGACTTACCGAGCAGTACTTC. Protein product: CASSFGLTEQYF.

The DNA for the CDR3 is TGCGCCAGCAGCTTGGGGGGACAGGGAAGATTCACCGGGGAGCTGTTTTTT. Protein: CASSLGGQGRFTGELFF. This chain links TRBV5-1 with TRBJ2-2; 9 bases agree with TRBD1. Germline V lookup: CDR1 SGHRS, CDR2 YFSETQ. The CDR3 spans 17 residues. V shed 0 bases, J shed 4 bases, and the junction held 7 bases outside the gene matches.

This clonotype was detected ten times or more. This chain connects TRBV7-9 to TRBJ2-3, with 9 positions matching TRBD1. The germline V gene has CDR1 SEHNR and CDR2 FQNEAQ (reference sequence). This CDR3 region has 15 residues. Trimming cost V 3 bases and J 4 bases; bases outside gene matches: 5. CDR3 loop: CASSLGTGQADTQYF. CDR3 coding DNA: TGTGCCAGCAGCTTGGGGACAGGGCAGGCAGATACGCAGTATTTT.

This clonotype was recorded a few times. This chain joins TRBV28 and TRBJ2-6, with TRBD2 as a possible D gene (6 bases). The CDR3 covers 15 residues. The V and J ends lost 3 bases and 0 bases respectively, with 6 bases between them. Germline V gene sequence: CDR1 MDHEN, CDR2 SYDVKM. The CDR3 nucleotides read TGTGCCAGCAGTTTCGGGAGCTCTGGGGCCAACGTCCTGACTTTC. It codes for CASSFGSSGANVLTF.

Turning to this clonotype: Since a much larger clone is just one base distant, this may be a read error. The rearrangement joins TRBV5-1 to TRBJ1-1; D is undetermined. From germline, CDR1 is SGHRS and CDR2 YFSETQ. The CDR3 covers 12 residues. The CDR3 loop reads CASSFDSHEASF. DNA of the CDR3: TGCGCCAGCAGCTTTGACTCCCATGAAGCTTCCTTT.

This clonotype was recorded at least ten times. The CDR3 sequence is CASSLWPESRDANEQFF. CDR3 nucleotides: TGTGCCAGCAGCTTATGGCCCGAGTCCAGGGACGCTAATGAGCAGTTCTTC. The chain has TRBV11-2 and TRBJ2-1; the D gene could be TRBD1 or TRBD2 (5 bases each). This CDR3 contains 17 residues. CDR1 and CDR2 (germline): SGHAT, FQNNGV. V dropped 2 bases and J dropped 7 bases, with 21 bases sitting between them.

This clonotype has a count of ten or more. This sequence joins TRBV11-2 and TRBJ2-1; 8 nucleotides agree with TRBD2. This CDR3 has 15 residues. From germline, CDR1 is SGHAT and CDR2 FQNNGV. Trimming cost V 0 bases and J 5 bases; bases outside gene matches: 3. This chain's CDR3 is CASSLELADNNEQFF. CDR3 coding DNA: TGTGCCAGCAGCTTAGAACTAGCGGATAACAATGAGCAGTTCTTC.